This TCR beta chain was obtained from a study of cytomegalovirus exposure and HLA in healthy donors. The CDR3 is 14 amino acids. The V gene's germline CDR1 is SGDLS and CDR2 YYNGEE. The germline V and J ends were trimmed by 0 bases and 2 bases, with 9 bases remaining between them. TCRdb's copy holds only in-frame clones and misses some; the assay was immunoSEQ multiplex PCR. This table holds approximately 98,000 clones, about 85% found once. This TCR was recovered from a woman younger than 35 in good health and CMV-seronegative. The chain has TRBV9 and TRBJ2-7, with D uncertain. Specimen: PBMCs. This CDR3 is CASSVAGQTYEQYF. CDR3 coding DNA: TGTGCCAGCAGCGTAGCTGGCCAGACCTACGAGCAGTACTTC.